One and the same sample provided the 20 T cell receptor beta chains below, sequenced in a study of early stage breast cancer tumors. Assay used: immunoSEQ multiplex PCR; TCRdb lists only in-frame clones, some missing. The top ten clones hold approximately 8% of a sample with roughly 30,000 clones, around 50% of them seen once. Input material: breast tumor tissue. These receptors were obtained from a person aged 50 to 59 with breast cancer.

This clone appeared a few times. The chain has TRBV19 and TRBJ1-5, with 8 bases aligning to TRBD1. This CDR3 is 15 amino acids long. Losses at the gene ends were 3 bases for V and 2 bases for J; bases not matched to a gene: 3. Germline-derived CDR1 and CDR2 are LNHDA and SQIVND (reference sequence). This CDR3 reads CASSILTGGNQPQHF. Here the CDR3 DNA reads TGTGCCAGTAGTATCCTGACAGGGGGCAATCAGCCCCAGCATTTT.

To note about this clone: A junction boundary mismatches the germline segment, possibly from a read error. The same CDR3 can be traced to other DNA sequences in this sample. This chain links TRBV5-6 with TRBJ2-5; 7 positions match TRBD1. The length of the CDR3 is 15 residues. Germline V CDR1 and CDR2: SGHDT, YYEEEE. The CDR3, as DNA: TGTGCCAGCAACTTGCAACAGGGGAATGGGGCGACCCAGTACTTC. Amino acid sequence: CASNLQQGNGATQYF.

This clone was found a few times. This chain uses TRBV18 with TRBJ1-2; 8 nucleotides line up with TRBD1. The germline CDR1 and CDR2 sequences are KGHSH and LQKENI. V was pared by 1 base and J by 1 base, with 5 bases of the junction left unmatched. The CDR3 spans 16 residues. This CDR3 is CASSPLSRGLNYGYTF. The CDR3 DNA is TGTGCCAGCTCACCACTTTCCAGGGGGCTTAACTATGGCTACACCTTC.

In this sample, this clone turned up a few times. At the DNA level, this CDR3 is encoded by other sequences in the same sample as well. DNA of the CDR3: TGTGCCAGCAGCCTGAACTATGGCTACACCTTC. This encodes CASSLNYGYTF. The V call is TRBV9, the J call TRBJ1-2; D is undetermined. This CDR3 spans 11 amino acids. CDR1 and CDR2 from the germline V gene are SGDLS and YYNGEE. V lost 4 bases and J 2 bases, leaving 3 bases between the germline ends.

The chain recombines TRBV29-1 with TRBJ2-5; D ambiguous. The CDR3 covers 12 residues. The germline V and J ends were trimmed by 4 bases and 5 bases, with 11 bases remaining between them. Germline V gene data show CDR1 as SQVTM and CDR2 as ANQGSEA. The CDR3 sequence: CSVVVSSETQYF. The CDR3 region has the DNA TGCAGCGTTGTTGTTAGCTCCGAGACCCAGTACTTC.

The V call is TRBV14, the J call TRBJ2-7, with D unresolved. Deletions cut 0 bases from V and 6 bases from J, with 9 bases between. This CDR3 spans 13 amino acids. Per the germline V gene, CDR1 is SGHDN and CDR2 is FVKESK. The DNA for the CDR3 is TGTGCCAGCAGCCAAGACTTGATGAGCGAGCAGTACTTC. Protein sequence: CASSQDLMSEQYF.

This clone was seen only a few times. The CDR3 spells CASSSRTASTDTQYF. CDR3 sequence (DNA): TGTGCCAGCAGCTCCCGGACAGCTAGCACAGATACGCAGTATTTT. The rearrangement links TRBV7-2 to TRBJ2-3, with D maybe TRBD1 (6 bases). The germline V and J ends were trimmed by 4 bases and 0 bases, with 11 bases remaining between them. The germline V gene encodes CDR1 SGHTA and CDR2 FQGNSA. This CDR3 is built from 15 residues.

The chain is built from TRBV9 and TRBJ2-3; D not certain. V was clipped by 4 bases and J by 0 bases, with 12 bases between them. This CDR3 spans 15 amino acids. Germline values: CDR1 SGDLS, CDR2 YYNGEE. As DNA, the CDR3 is TGTGCCAGCAGCCCCCTAAGTACTAGCACAGATACGCAGTATTTT. Translating gives CASSPLSTSTDTQYF.

This clone has a handful of counts. The chain combines TRBV11-3 with TRBJ2-7; 7 positions agree with TRBD2. V lost 2 bases, J lost 4 bases, and 2 bases stayed unmatched. The CDR3 has 13 amino acids. The germline CDR1 and CDR2 sequences are SGHNT and YENEEA. The CDR3 region has the DNA TGTGCCAGCAGCTTAAGGCGGGGGTACGAGCAGTACTTC. It codes for CASSLRRGYEQYF.

The chain has TRBV5-1 and TRBJ2-7; 9 bases agree with TRBD1. Germline CDR1 SGHRS, CDR2 YFSETQ. Trimming at V came to 4 bases and at J to 5 bases, leaving 7 bases not matched to a gene. The CDR3 is 14 residues long. CDR3 residues: CASSRDRAGNEQYF. In nucleotides, the CDR3 is TGCGCCAGCAGCAGGGACAGGGCGGGAAACGAGCAGTACTTC.

This clone qualifies as medium-sized. CDR3 DNA: TGTGCCAGCAGCGTAGAAGGGGGCAGGGGTAACACCATATATTTT. Translated, it gives CASSVEGGRGNTIYF. V is TRBV9 and J is TRBJ1-3; 7 bases agree with TRBD1. This CDR3 is 15 amino acids long. V shed 0 bases, J shed 7 bases, and the junction held 7 bases outside the gene matches. Germline V CDR1 and CDR2: SGDLS, YYNGEE.

The CDR3, as DNA: TGTGCCAGCAGTTTTTTGGGGGGCAAGACCCAGTACTTC. Translated, it gives CASSFLGGKTQYF. The chain carries TRBV27 and TRBJ2-5; either TRBD1 or TRBD2 may fit D (6 bases each). The CDR3 sequence is 13 residues long. The germline V gene encodes CDR1 MNHEY and CDR2 SMNVEV (reference sequence). The ends were cut back, 3 bases at V and 6 bases at J, with 11 bases in the middle.

The chain links TRBV28 to TRBJ2-7; a weak D match, TRBD1 (5 bases). V was clipped by 2 bases and J by 3 bases, with 11 bases between them. Germline V gene sequence: CDR1 MDHEN, CDR2 SYDVKM. The CDR3 spans 14 residues. CDR3 region: CASSLTGSYYEQYF. DNA for the CDR3: TGTGCCAGCAGTTTAACAGGTTCTTACTACGAGCAGTACTTC.

The chain couples TRBV29-1 to TRBJ1-2, with D possibly matching TRBD1 (6 bases). The CDR3 is made up of 11 amino acids. Per germline, CDR1 SQVTM and CDR2 ANQGSEA. V lost 4 bases to trimming and J lost 7 bases, with 10 bases between them. The CDR3 DNA reads TGCAGCGTTGTGGGGGGCCGTGGCTACACCTTC. Translated: CSVVGGRGYTF. Looking up the rest from reference TRBV29-1 and TRBJ1-2 gives the full variable domain: SAVISQKPSRDICQRGTSLTIQCQVDSQVTMMFWYRQQPGQSLTLIATANQGSEATYESGFVIDKFPISRPNLTFSTLTVSNMSPEDSSIYLCSVVGGRGYTFGSGTRLTVV.

The rearrangement joins TRBV7-6 to TRBJ2-1; D is unresolved. V was shortened by 3 bases and J by 10 bases, with 19 bases between the two germline ends. The germline CDR1 and CDR2 sequences are SGHVS and FNYEAQ. There are 15 residues in the CDR3. In nucleotides, the CDR3 is TGTGCCAGCAGCTTTAGTTGGAGCCCTGTTGAGGAGCAGTTCTTC. Translating it yields CASSFSWSPVEEQFF.

The V call is TRBV11-3, the J call TRBJ2-3, with D unresolved. The CDR3 contains 14 residues. V lost 1 base to trimming and J lost 4 bases, with 9 bases between them. Per germline, CDR1 SGHNT and CDR2 YENEEA. The CDR3 bases are TGTGCCAGCAGCTTAGGCCAGGAACCAGATACGCAGTATTTT. It specifies CASSLGQEPDTQYF.

This clone was observed a handful of times. The CDR3 protein is CSARRPEAFF. The CDR3 DNA reads TGCAGTGCTAGAAGGCCGGAAGCTTTCTTT. The rearrangement links TRBV20-1 to TRBJ1-1; D unresolved. Germline CDR1 is DFQATT and CDR2 is SNEGSKA (reference sequence). Trimming removed 2 bases from V and 8 bases from J, with 6 bases in between. The CDR3 runs to 10 residues.

This chain joins TRBV5-1 and TRBJ1-5, with D uncertain. The CDR3 covers 15 residues. V was trimmed by 0 bases and J by 0 bases, leaving 7 bases between them. CDR1 and CDR2 from the germline V gene are SGHRS and YFSETQ. The CDR3, as DNA: TGCGCCAGCAGCTTGGCCGGAGATAGCAATCAGCCCCAGCATTTT. It codes for CASSLAGDSNQPQHF. Using reference TRBV5-1 and TRBJ1-5 for the parts outside the CDR3, the full variable domain is KAGVTQTPRYLIKTRGQQVTLSCSPISGHRSVSWYQQTPGQGLQFLFEYFSETQRNKGNFPGRFSGRQFSNSRSEMNVSTLELGDSALYLCASSLAGDSNQPQHFGDGTRLSIL.

This clone was detected a few times. The chain combines TRBV6-6 with TRBJ2-3; 12 positions agree with TRBD2. Germline values: CDR1 MNHNY, CDR2 SVGAGI (reference sequence). Losses at the gene ends were 2 bases for V and 1 base for J; bases not matched to a gene: 1. This CDR3 is built from 16 residues. CDR3 sequence reads: CASSYPSGRGTDTQYF. CDR3 coding DNA: TGTGCCAGCAGTTACCCTAGCGGGAGGGGCACAGATACGCAGTATTTT.

V is TRBV7-3 and J is TRBJ2-4; 9 bases align to TRBD1. Germline CDR1 reads SGHTA; CDR2 reads FQGTGA. With 5 bases clipped from V and 8 bases from J, the junction kept 4 bases outside the gene matches. This CDR3 contains 13 residues. The CDR3 DNA sequence: TGTGCCAGCAGCACGGGACAGGGCGACATTCAGTACTTC. Protein sequence: CASSTGQGDIQYF.